The 27 T cell receptor beta chains given below trace back to one sample, sequenced in a study of T cell responses to AZD1222 COVID-19 vaccine. The data were produced by immunoSEQ multiplex PCR, yet TCRdb's version contains in-frame clones alone and is incomplete. The table shows 65,000 to 85,000 clones, with around 89% occurring only once. This specimen was peripheral blood, taken 28 days after the second dose of the MenACWY control vaccine. The receptors originated from an adult who received the MenACWY meningococcal vaccine as a control.

The CDR3 DNA reads as TGCGCCAGCACGCCGGGACTACCTCAAGAGACCCAGTACTTC. Protein sequence: CASTPGLPQETQYF. The chain carries TRBV5-1 and TRBJ2-5; 7 bases fit TRBD2. After removal of 6 bases from V and 2 bases from J, the junction contained 7 bases not matched to a gene. The CDR3 is 14 amino acids. Germline loops: CDR1 SGHRS, CDR2 YFSETQ.

This chain links TRBV9 with TRBJ1-4; no clear D. Germline V gives CDR1 SGDLS, CDR2 YYNGEE. The CDR3 is 13 residues long. V was clipped by 4 bases and J by 8 bases, with 12 bases between them. The CDR3 DNA reads as TGTGCCAGCAGCTCTTGGGCTGGAGAAAAACTGTTTTTT. Encoded protein: CASSSWAGEKLFF.

The rearrangement joins TRBV9 to TRBJ1-2, with 7 bases identical to TRBD1. Trimming took 5 bases from V and 4 from J; bases not matched to a gene: 8. Germline CDR1 and CDR2: SGDLS and YYNGEE. CDR3 length: 14 residues. The CDR3 reads CASRGQESLYGYTF. The CDR3 nucleotides read TGTGCCAGCAGAGGACAGGAATCGCTCTATGGCTACACCTTC. Based on the CDR3 plus reference TRBV9 and TRBJ1-2, the full variable domain is DSGVTQTPKHLITATGQRVTLRCSPRSGDLSVYWYQQSLDQGLQFLIQYYNGEERAKGNILERFSAQQFPDLHSELNLSSLELGDSALYFCASRGQESLYGYTFGSGTRLTVV.

CDR3 nucleotides: TGTGCCAGCAGTGCCGGGGGGGTTGGTGGCTACACCTTC. Translated: CASSAGGVGGYTF. V and J are TRBV28 and TRBJ1-2; tentative D call: TRBD1 (5 bases). Deletions cut 5 bases from V and 7 bases from J, with 14 bases between. In germline, CDR1 is MDHEN, CDR2 SYDVKM. This CDR3 is built from 13 residues.

The chain recombines TRBV4-1 with TRBJ2-3; D gene unclear. The CDR3 totals 14 residues. Trimming stripped 0 bases from V and 2 bases from J, with 6 bases between. Germline lookup yields CDR1 MGHRA and CDR2 YSYEKL. The CDR3 DNA follows: TGCGCCAGCAGCCAAGACTCGAACACAGATACGCAGTATTTT. It yields the protein CASSQDSNTDTQYF.

The chain recombines TRBV20-1 with TRBJ1-2, with a weak D call TRBD1 (6 bases). Trimming took off 2 bases at V and 8 bases at J, with 9 bases between the two ends. There are 11 residues in the CDR3. In germline, CDR1 is DFQATT, CDR2 SNEGSKA (reference sequence). Here the CDR3 reads CSARPGAGYTF. As DNA, the CDR3 is TGCAGTGCTAGACCGGGGGCAGGCTACACCTTC.

This chain connects TRBV6-2 or TRBV6-3 to TRBJ2-7; D remains unclear. Germline V gene sequence: CDR1 MNHEY, CDR2 SVGEGT. Trimming removed 5 bases from V and 0 bases from J, with 17 bases in between. This CDR3 has 16 residues. CDR3: CASSTRPTFSSYEQYF. In DNA form, the CDR3 reads TGTGCCAGCAGTACCAGACCCACGTTCAGCTCCTACGAGCAGTACTTC.

J is TRBJ2-3 and V is TRBV19; no definite D call. CDR1 is LNHDA, CDR2 SQIVND, per germline (reference sequence). With 4 bases removed from V and 5 bases from J, the gap between germline ends came to 7 bases. The CDR3 extends over 12 amino acids. CDR3 in amino acids: CASSSSGDTQYF. In DNA form, the CDR3 reads TGTGCCAGTAGTAGTAGTGGAGATACGCAGTATTTT. The entire variable domain, with the rest obtained from reference TRBV19 and TRBJ2-3, is as follows: DGGITQSPKYLFRKEGQNVTLSCEQNLNHDAMYWYRQDPGQGLRLIYYSQIVNDFQKGDIAEGYSVSREKKESFPLTVTSAQKNPTAFYLCASSSSGDTQYFGPGTRLTVL.

V and J are TRBV5-3 and TRBJ1-2; a possible D gene is TRBD1 (5 bases). TRBV5-3 is assigned to the ORF class and has an uncertain function. The CDR3 runs 16 residues. Trimming cost V 1 base and J 6 bases, with 19 bases left between them. CDR3 nucleotides: TGTGCCAGAAGCTTGCCAAGGCCGCCAGGGAATAATGGCTACACCTTC. Translating gives CARSLPRPPGNNGYTF.

DNA for the CDR3: TGCGCCAGCAGCCAAGCAACAGGGTGGGCTGAAGCTTTCTTT. Translating gives CASSQATGWAEAFF. The chain couples TRBV4-3 to TRBJ1-1; D may be TRBD1 (6 bases). Trimming shortened V by 1 base and J by 6 bases, and 12 bases separated the two germline ends. The germline gives CDR1 LGHNA, CDR2 YSLEER. This CDR3 has 14 amino acids.

The genes are TRBV27 and TRBJ2-2; perhaps TRBD1 as D (5 bases). This CDR3 has 15 amino acids. V was clipped by 0 bases and J by 4 bases, with 9 bases between them. The germline V gene encodes CDR1 MNHEY and CDR2 SMNVEV (reference sequence). The CDR3: CASSLSGQPTGELFF. The CDR3 DNA sequence: TGTGCCAGCAGTTTATCGGGGCAGCCCACCGGGGAGCTGTTTTTT.

The chain is built from TRBV9 and TRBJ1-4; 9 positions agree with TRBD1. The CDR3 is 15 residues long. J was trimmed by 7 bases and V by 1 base; bases with no gene match: 5. Germline CDR1 is SGDLS and CDR2 is YYNGEE. CDR3 sequence: CASSVRTGEGEKLFF. CDR3 coding DNA: TGTGCCAGCAGCGTAAGGACAGGGGAAGGTGAAAAACTGTTTTTT.

Written as DNA, the CDR3 is TGTGCCAGCAGCAAATGGACAGCTGCTAATGAAAAACTGTTTTTT. Encoded protein: CASSKWTAANEKLFF. The rearrangement uses TRBV28 and TRBJ1-4; tentative D call: TRBD1 (6 bases). The V end lost 6 bases, the J end lost 3 bases, and 14 bases lay between the germline ends. Germline assignment: CDR1 MDHEN and CDR2 SYDVKM. The CDR3 is 15 amino acids.

The gene calls are TRBV12-5 and TRBJ2-5, with a possible D match to TRBD1 (7 bases). Germline V gene sequence: CDR1 LGHNT, CDR2 FRNRAP. V lost 5 bases, J lost 3 bases, and 10 bases lay in between. CDR3 length equals 13 residues. CDR3 nucleotides: TGTGCTAGTGGTCGGGGGACAGAAGAGACCCAGTACTTC. Translating it yields CASGRGTEETQYF.

This clone was seen once. The chain uses TRBV5-1 and TRBJ1-2, with no clear D. The germline gives CDR1 SGHRS, CDR2 YFSETQ. The V gene lost 0 bases and the J gene lost 5 bases, with 14 bases spanning the gap. CDR3 length: 15 residues. The CDR3 sequence: CASSLVGPGGYGYTF. CDR3 sequence (DNA): TGCGCCAGCAGCTTGGTGGGTCCCGGAGGTTATGGCTACACCTTC.

There are a few counts of this clone. This chain joins TRBV30 and TRBJ1-2; 9 bases match TRBD1. Unmatched junction bases numbered 7, after V lost 3 bases and J lost 2 bases. Germline lookup yields CDR1 GTSNPN and CDR2 SVGIG (reference sequence). The CDR3 sequence is 15 residues long. The chain's CDR3 is CAWSPGTGWNYGYTF. The CDR3 DNA reads TGTGCCTGGAGCCCCGGGACAGGGTGGAACTATGGCTACACCTTC.

In its sample, this clone was seen once. The chain links TRBV7-3 to TRBJ2-7, with D tentatively TRBD2 (6 bases). This CDR3 has 15 residues. Deletions cut 5 bases from V and 6 bases from J, with 20 bases between. Germline CDR1 is SGHTA and CDR2 is FQGTGA. CDR3 loop: CASSPESGDRGEQYF. CDR3 nucleotides: TGTGCCAGCAGCCCCGAATCGGGGGATAGAGGCGAGCAGTACTTC.

V is TRBV2 and J is TRBJ1-5; a weak D match, TRBD1 (6 bases). This CDR3 comprises 14 residues. CDR1 and CDR2 from the germline V gene are SNHLY and FYNNEI. The V end was cut by 4 bases, the J end by 8 bases, with 15 bases between. The CDR3 reads CASSAQQGGEPQHF. DNA of the CDR3: TGTGCCAGCAGTGCCCAACAGGGAGGGGAGCCCCAGCATTTT.

This CDR3 reads CASSRQGDNEQFF. As DNA, the CDR3 is TGTGCCAGCAGTCGACAGGGTGACAATGAGCAGTTCTTC. The J gene is TRBJ2-1, the V gene TRBV7-8; 7 bases are shared with TRBD1. CDR3 length: 13 amino acids. CDR1 is SGHVS and CDR2 is FQNEAQ in the germline V gene. The J segment lost 5 bases and the V segment lost 6 bases, leaving 4 bases of the junction unmatched.

The chain is built from TRBV5-1 and TRBJ1-5, with 7 bases that match TRBD1. The germline CDR1 and CDR2 sequences are SGHRS and YFSETQ. The V and J ends lost 0 bases and 0 bases, in that order; junction bases with no gene match: 6. The CDR3 covers 17 residues. The CDR3: CASSLGGQTFSNQPQHF. The DNA of the CDR3 is TGCGCCAGCAGCTTGGGGGGACAGACCTTTAGCAATCAGCCCCAGCATTTT.

In DNA form, the CDR3 reads TGCAGCGTCCAGGTCGGCGGTGGGAACACTGAAGCTTTCTTT. Its protein is CSVQVGGGNTEAFF. This rearrangement joins TRBV29-1 to TRBJ1-1; D remains unclear. The V end lost 6 bases, the J end lost 1 base, and 15 bases lay between the germline ends. The CDR3 is made up of 14 amino acids. Germline V gene lookup returns CDR1 SQVTM and CDR2 ANQGSEA. The full variable domain, in which reference TRBV29-1 and TRBJ1-1 provide the parts outside the CDR3, is SAVISQKPSRDICQRGTSLTIQCQVDSQVTMMFWYRQQPGQSLTLIATANQGSEATYESGFVIDKFPISRPNLTFSTLTVSNMSPEDSSIYLCSVQVGGGNTEAFFGQGTRLTVV.

The chain combines TRBV23-1 with TRBJ2-1; D is possibly TRBD1 (6 bases). TRBV23-1 is filed as an ORF, its function uncertain. V was shortened by 7 bases and J by 3 bases, with 10 bases between the two germline ends. The CDR3 has 13 amino acids. The CDR3 DNA sequence: TGCGCCAGCACGTTAGGGGGCTACAATGAGCAGTTCTTC. Translated: CASTLGGYNEQFF.

This sequence joins TRBV12-5 and TRBJ2-5, with unresolved D. V lost 4 bases and J 4 bases, leaving 13 bases between the germline ends. The CDR3 runs to 14 residues. The V gene's germline CDR1 is LGHNT and CDR2 FRNRAP. CDR3 amino acids: CASGSGQDGETQYF. CDR3 bases: TGTGCTAGTGGTTCCGGGCAAGATGGAGAGACCCAGTACTTC. The variable domain in full, with the rest retrieved from reference TRBV12-5 and TRBJ2-5, is DARVTQTPRHKVTEMGQEVTMRCQPILGHNTVFWYRQTMMQGLELLAYFRNRAPLDDSGMPKDRFSAEMPDATLATLKIQPSEPRDSAVYFCASGSGQDGETQYFGPGTRLLVL.

This chain connects TRBV28 to TRBJ2-5; 11 positions match TRBD2. The ends lost 6 bases at V and 1 base at J; junction bases unmatched: 7. The CDR3 spans 16 residues. Germline-derived CDR1 and CDR2 are MDHEN and SYDVKM. The DNA of the CDR3 is TGTGCCAGCAGGATTAGCGGGGGGGCGGGCCAAGAGACCCAGTACTTC. Amino acid sequence: CASRISGGAGQETQYF. The variable domain in full, with the rest retrieved from reference TRBV28 and TRBJ2-5, is DVKVTQSSRYLVKRTGEKVFLECVQDMDHENMFWYRQDPGLGLRLIYFSYDVKMKEKGDIPEGYSVSREKKERFSLILESASTNQTSMYLCASRISGGAGQETQYFGPGTRLLVL.

The CDR3 reads CAWARATGANTEAFF. CDR3 DNA sequence: TGTGCCTGGGCTCGCGCCACAGGGGCGAACACTGAAGCTTTCTTT. The V gene is TRBV30, the J gene TRBJ1-1; 7 bases align to TRBD1. V lost 5 bases to trimming and J lost 1 base; unmatched junction nucleotides: 10. From germline, CDR1 is GTSNPN and CDR2 SVGIG (reference sequence). The CDR3 is made up of 15 amino acids.

The chain links TRBV27 to TRBJ1-1; no reliable D call. Germline V gene data show CDR1 as MNHEY and CDR2 as SMNVEV (reference sequence). Trimming shortened V by 3 bases and J by 5 bases, and 13 bases separated the two germline ends. This CDR3 comprises 14 residues. CDR3 amino acids: CASSFRGLGTEAFF. DNA of the CDR3: TGTGCCAGCAGTTTCCGTGGGCTAGGGACTGAAGCTTTCTTT.

The rearrangement joins TRBV29-1 to TRBJ2-3; D gene ambiguous. The CDR3 has 14 residues. Germline lookup yields CDR1 SQVTM and CDR2 ANQGSEA. V was shortened by 7 bases and J by 0 bases, with 14 bases between the two germline ends. The CDR3 DNA reads as TGCAGCGCGCTAAGCTCACCTAGCACAGATACGCAGTATTTT. Its translation is CSALSSPSTDTQYF.